The 25 T cell receptor beta chains listed next were all sequenced from one sample in a study of T cell changes during pregnancy in multiple sclerosis. Repertoires were generated with immunoSEQ multiplex PCR, while TCRdb's copy carries only in-frame clones and drops some. The top ten clones hold around 2% of a sample with about 86,000 clones, about 91% of them seen once. This sample comprised peripheral blood, obtained in the first trimester of pregnancy. The receptors originated from a female donor in good health, enrolled as a control in a pregnancy study.

This chain connects TRBV5-5 to TRBJ2-3, with D perhaps TRBD2 (5 bases). The V end was cut by 0 bases, the J end by 5 bases, with 7 bases between. The CDR3 covers 13 residues. Germline V CDR1 and CDR2: SGHKS, YYEKEE (reference sequence). The CDR3, as DNA: TGTGCCAGCAGCTTGGCCGGGGTAGATACGCAGTATTTT. This gives the protein CASSLAGVDTQYF.

This clone was observed once. V usage is TRBV30 and J usage is TRBJ1-5; D is perhaps TRBD1 (6 bases). Germline V gene data show CDR1 as GTSNPN and CDR2 as SVGIG (reference sequence). This CDR3 contains 14 residues. V lost 3 bases to trimming and J lost 5 bases, with 14 bases between them. The DNA for the CDR3 is TGTGCCTGGAGCATCACAGGGATGGATCAGCCCCAGCATTTT. This translates into CAWSITGMDQPQHF.

The chain has TRBV7-9 and TRBJ2-4; the D gene is possibly TRBD1 (6 bases). This CDR3 is 17 amino acids long. CDR1 SEHNR and CDR2 FQNEAQ come from the germline V gene (reference sequence). Trimming cost V 5 bases and J 1 base, with 18 bases left between them. The CDR3 DNA reads as TGTGCCAGCAGCGACGGCGCAGGGGCTGAGGCCAAAAACATTCAGTACTTC. Its translation is CASSDGAGAEAKNIQYF.

The chain combines TRBV6-1 with TRBJ2-2, with D possibly being TRBD2 (5 bases). This CDR3 is 14 amino acids long. Per the germline V gene, CDR1 is MNHNS and CDR2 is SASEGT. V lost 1 base to trimming and J lost 8 bases, with 11 bases between them. The CDR3 is CASSEDTEAGELFF. The CDR3 DNA is TGTGCCAGCAGTGAAGATACGGAGGCTGGGGAGCTGTTTTTT.

The genes are TRBV6-5 and TRBJ2-7; 14 bases are a match to TRBD2. Germline CDR1 reads MNHEY; CDR2 reads SVGAGI. The CDR3 has 15 residues. The ends lost 6 bases at V and 4 bases at J; junction bases unmatched: 5. This CDR3 reads CASSAGTSGGYEQYF. The CDR3 nucleotides read TGTGCCAGCAGCGCCGGGACTAGCGGGGGTTACGAGCAGTACTTC.

The J gene is TRBJ2-2, the V gene TRBV7-9, with D tentatively TRBD1 (6 bases). CDR3 size: 14 residues. The ends were cut back, 4 bases at V and 7 bases at J, with 13 bases in the middle. Germline assignment: CDR1 SEHNR and CDR2 FQNEAQ (reference sequence). The CDR3 coding sequence is TGTGCCAGCAGCTCCAGAACAGGGCTCGGGGAGCTGTTTTTT. Translated: CASSSRTGLGELFF.

This clone was counted between two and nine times. The chain is built from TRBV4-1 and TRBJ1-1, with D uncertain. The length of the CDR3 is 15 residues. Germline loops: CDR1 MGHRA, CDR2 YSYEKL. V lost 4 bases to trimming and J lost 7 bases, with 19 bases between them. CDR3 in DNA: TGCGCCAGCAGCCTCTATCAAGCCGGAGAGAGTGAAGCTTTCTTT. Translation gives CASSLYQAGESEAFF.

The chain is built from TRBV29-1 and TRBJ2-1; 9 bases fit TRBD1. This CDR3 has 15 residues. CDR1 and CDR2 (germline): SQVTM, ANQGSEA. V was pared by 4 bases and J by 8 bases, with 12 bases of the junction left unmatched. In nucleotides, the CDR3 is TGCAGCGTTGTCTGGGGACAGGGATTTATGGATGAGCAGTTCTTC. This sequence encodes CSVVWGQGFMDEQFF.

V gene TRBV2 combines with J gene TRBJ2-7; possibly TRBD1 for D (5 bases). Germline loops: CDR1 SNHLY, CDR2 FYNNEI. V lost 8 bases and J 3 bases, leaving 11 bases between the germline ends. The CDR3 loop spans 12 amino acids. CDR3 sequence (DNA): TGTGCCAGCGGGGCTATAATCTACGAGCAGTACTTC. Translation gives CASGAIIYEQYF.

V usage is TRBV30 and J usage is TRBJ2-3, with 8 bases that match TRBD2. Germline CDR1 GTSNPN, CDR2 SVGIG (reference sequence). V lost 2 bases to trimming and J lost 4 bases; unmatched junction nucleotides: 8. CDR3 length: 15 residues. This CDR3 is CAWSPLAGRSDTQYF. The CDR3 DNA sequence: TGTGCCTGGAGTCCTTTAGCGGGGAGGTCAGATACGCAGTATTTT.

CDR3: CASSQEHSSYNEQFF. CDR3 nucleotides: TGCGCCAGCAGCCAAGAACACAGCTCCTACAATGAGCAGTTCTTC. The rearrangement uses TRBV4-3 and TRBJ2-1; no clear D. Germline loops: CDR1 LGHNA, CDR2 YSLEER. V lost 0 bases and J 0 bases, leaving 6 bases between the germline ends. The CDR3 is made up of 15 amino acids.

This chain joins TRBV29-1 and TRBJ2-3; D remains unclear. The CDR3 is made up of 14 amino acids. Per the germline V gene, CDR1 is SQVTM and CDR2 is ANQGSEA. The germline V and J ends were trimmed by 4 bases and 0 bases, with 11 bases remaining between them. The CDR3 bases are TGCAGCGTTGTAGCCACAACTAGCACAGATACGCAGTATTTT. It encodes CSVVATTSTDTQYF.

The chain links TRBV30 to TRBJ1-1; the D is unclear. Germline assignment: CDR1 GTSNPN and CDR2 SVGIG (reference sequence). The CDR3 is 15 amino acids. Trimming left V 5 bases short and J 5 bases short, with 21 bases between. CDR3 sequence reads: CAWVGPNIRETEAFF. For the CDR3, the DNA is TGTGCCTGGGTTGGGCCCAATATTCGAGAGACTGAAGCTTTCTTT. The complete variable domain, with remaining parts taken from reference TRBV30 and TRBJ1-1, reads SQTIHQWPATLVQPVGSPLSLECTVEGTSNPNLYWYRQAAGRGLQLLFYSVGIGQISSEVPQNLSASRPQDRQFILSSKKLLLSDSGFYLCAWVGPNIRETEAFFGQGTRLTVV.

V and J are TRBV7-2 and TRBJ2-5; tentative D call: TRBD2 (7 bases). Germline CDR1 and CDR2: SGHTA and FQGNSA. The CDR3 has 16 amino acids. The V end was cut by 3 bases, the J end by 2 bases, with 16 bases between. In nucleotides, the CDR3 is TGTGCCAGCAGCTTTGGCGGGGGCCTCACACAAGAGACCCAGTACTTC. Residues: CASSFGGGLTQETQYF.

CDR3: CASNLGDMNTEAFF. The CDR3 DNA sequence: TGTGCCAGCAACTTGGGGGACATGAACACTGAAGCTTTCTTT. The chain carries TRBV6-5 and TRBJ1-1, with D tentatively TRBD1 (6 bases). Germline CDR1 MNHEY, CDR2 SVGAGI. V lost 7 bases to trimming and J lost 0 bases, with 12 bases between them. The CDR3 contains 14 residues.

Turning to this clone: Other DNA sequences from this sample encode an identical CDR3 as well. This sequence joins TRBV7-8 and TRBJ1-1; D gene ambiguous. This CDR3 comprises 13 residues. CDR1 SGHVS and CDR2 FQNEAQ come from the germline V gene. Trimming took 2 bases from V and 0 from J, leaving 4 bases between them. In DNA form, the CDR3 reads TGTGCCAGCAGCTTAAGCCTGAACACTGAAGCTTTCTTT. It codes for CASSLSLNTEAFF.

V and J are TRBV7-9 and TRBJ2-5; D remains ambiguous. The CDR3 extends over 12 amino acids. The ends were cut back, 6 bases at V and 7 bases at J, with 12 bases in the middle. Germline V lookup: CDR1 SEHNR, CDR2 FQNEAQ (reference sequence). CDR3 region: CASRPAGGTQYF. CDR3 bases: TGTGCCAGCAGACCCGCCGGCGGGACCCAGTACTTC.

The chain joins TRBV5-8 to TRBJ2-1, with D perhaps TRBD2 (5 bases). Trimming took 4 bases from V and 6 from J, leaving 11 bases between them. Germline CDR1 SGHTS, CDR2 YDEGEE. The CDR3 is made up of 13 amino acids. The CDR3 coding sequence is TGTGCCAGCAGCCGGACTGGATTCAATGAGCAGTTCTTC. Translation gives CASSRTGFNEQFF.

CDR3 residues: CASSQVGLNTEAFF. CDR3 in DNA: TGTGCCAGCAGCCAAGTTGGCCTGAACACTGAAGCTTTCTTT. The chain is built from TRBV4-2 and TRBJ1-1; no definite D call. There are 14 residues in the CDR3. CDR1 LGHNA and CDR2 YNFKEQ come from the germline V gene. V was cut by 1 base and J by 0 bases, with 6 bases left in between.

The chain employs TRBV28 and TRBJ1-1; a possible D gene is TRBD1 (5 bases). Germline V gives CDR1 MDHEN, CDR2 SYDVKM. The CDR3 contains 15 residues. The V and J ends lost 5 bases and 4 bases respectively, with 17 bases between them. The CDR3 protein is CASSPRLGGSTEAFF. DNA of the CDR3: TGTGCCAGCAGTCCAAGGCTGGGGGGGAGCACTGAAGCTTTCTTT.

The V and J genes are TRBV7-8 and TRBJ2-1; 8 nucleotides line up with TRBD1. Losses at the gene ends were 6 bases for V and 6 bases for J; bases not matched to a gene: 10. Germline CDR1 is SGHVS and CDR2 is FQNEAQ. The CDR3 extends over 15 amino acids. The CDR3 DNA follows: TGTGCCAGCAGGGGGGACAGGACACTCCGCAATGAGCAGTTCTTC. Translation gives CASRGDRTLRNEQFF. Looking up the rest from reference TRBV7-8 and TRBJ2-1 gives the full variable domain: GAGVSQSPRYKVAKRGQDVALRCDPISGHVSLFWYQQALGQGPEFLTYFQNEAQLDKSGLPSDRFFAERPEGSVSTLKIQRTQQEDSAVYLCASRGDRTLRNEQFFGPGTRLTVL.

The rearrangement joins TRBV7-9 to TRBJ1-1, with 10 bases that match TRBD1. Germline V lookup: CDR1 SEHNR, CDR2 FQNEAQ (reference sequence). The CDR3 loop spans 16 amino acids. The ends lost 4 bases at V and 4 bases at J; junction bases unmatched: 9. The CDR3 loop is CASSSSLRTGGTEAFF. The CDR3 DNA reads as TGTGCCAGCAGCTCATCCCTGAGGACAGGGGGCACTGAAGCTTTCTTT.

The V and J genes are TRBV7-3 and TRBJ1-2; no definite D call. Germline-derived CDR1 and CDR2 are SGHTA and FQGTGA. Trimming took off 2 bases at V and 7 bases at J, with 11 bases between the two ends. The CDR3 has 13 amino acids. This chain's CDR3 is CASSLGQASGYTF. CDR3 DNA: TGTGCCAGCAGCTTAGGGCAGGCTTCTGGCTACACCTTC.

The J gene is TRBJ1-5, the V gene TRBV4-3; the D gene is possibly TRBD1 (6 bases). With 0 bases removed from V and 2 bases from J, the gap between germline ends came to 8 bases. The CDR3 covers 15 residues. Germline-derived CDR1 and CDR2 are LGHNA and YSLEER. This CDR3 reads CASSQDYRGNQPQHF. DNA of the CDR3: TGCGCCAGCAGCCAAGATTACAGGGGCAATCAGCCCCAGCATTTT.

V and J are TRBV27 and TRBJ2-5; D gene uncertain. Trimming removed 2 bases from V and 2 bases from J, with 9 bases in between. The germline gives CDR1 MNHEY, CDR2 SMNVEV (reference sequence). This CDR3 has 14 residues. CDR3 in DNA: TGTGCCAGCAGTTTAGCCTGGCAGCAAGAGACCCAGTACTTC. Translation gives CASSLAWQQETQYF.